These T cell receptor beta chains were read from a single sample in a study of siplizumab effects on memory and regulatory T cells. Libraries were prepared by immunoSEQ multiplex PCR; TCRdb keeps only in-frame clonotypes and omits some of them. The data contain roughly 100,000 clones, 80% to 95% of them singletons. Sequenced: CD8+ T cells sorted from blood. These receptors all come from a human donor in good health. The CDR3 runs from the conserved cysteine through the conserved F or W. D genes are given only for firm matches. Expanded clones get a size class; other rows say once, few or many, or leave the size out.

-,TRBJ1-2,TRBV7-9,-,TGTGCCAGCAGCCCCCACAGAGCGAAGTATGGCTACACCTTC,CASSPHRAKYGYTF
-,TRBJ1-5,TRBV30,-,TGTGCCTGGAGTGTCGGGCAGGGAGGTCAGCCCCAGCATTTT,CAWSVGQGGQPQHF
-,TRBJ1-5,TRBV9,-,TGTGCCAGCAGCGTGGGACAAAATAGCAATCAGCCCCAGCATTTT,CASSVGQNSNQPQHF
-,TRBJ1-1,TRBV19,TRBD1,TGTGCCAGTAGTATAGAACGGGACCTTTTAGCAGGGGGAACTGAAGCTTTCTTT,CASSIERDLLAGGTEAFF
-,TRBJ2-7,TRBV13,-,TGTGCCAGCAGCTTTTTGGGAAAGGCCTACGAGCAGTACTTC,CASSFLGKAYEQYF
-,TRBJ2-3,TRBV25-1,-,TGTGCCAGCAGTGGTGGGACAAGCGGCCAGACTAGCACAGATACGCAGTATTTT,CASSGGTSGQTSTDTQYF
-,TRBJ2-1,TRBV5-1,TRBD1,TGCGCCAGCAGCAGGGGACAGCCCAATGAGCAGTTCTTC,CASSRGQPNEQFF
-,TRBJ1-5,TRBV27,-,TGTGCCAGCAGTTTTGACAGGAATCAGCCCCAGCATTTT,CASSFDRNQPQHF
once,TRBJ2-1,TRBV5-1,TRBD2,TGCGCCAGCAGCTTGTATGGCGGGAGGGCATCCGATGAGCAGTTCTTC,CASSLYGGRASDEQFF
medium-sized,TRBJ2-7,TRBV4-2,TRBD2,TGTGCCAGCAGCGCCCGAACTAGCGGGGGGGCCTTAGAGCAGTACTTC,CASSARTSGGALEQYF
-,TRBJ1-3,TRBV6-5,-,TGTGCCAGCACACAGAGCTCTGGAAACACCATATATTTT,CASTQSSGNTIYF
-,TRBJ1-1,TRBV6-5,TRBD1,TGTGCCAGCAGTTACCGGCCATCACAGGGGACGAATGAAGCTTTCTTT,CASSYRPSQGTNEAFF
-,TRBJ2-7,TRBV2,-,TGTGCCAGCAGTAAGACCGTACCAGAAAGCTCCTACGAGCAGTACTTC,CASSKTVPESSYEQYF
-,TRBJ2-1,TRBV7-8,TRBD1,TGTGCCAGCAGCTCGGGCCCGGACAGGGATGGTGAGCAGTTCTTC,CASSSGPDRDGEQFF
-,TRBJ1-1,TRBV30,-,TGTGCCCTGGGGAGAGGCACTGAAGCTTTCTTT,CALGRGTEAFF
-,TRBJ2-2,TRBV27,-,TGTGCCAGCGGATGGGCGGCGAACACCGGGGAGCTGTTTTTT,CASGWAANTGELFF
-,TRBJ2-5,TRBV9,TRBD2,TGTGCCAGCAGCGTAAGCGGGAGTGGAGAGACCCAGTACTTC,CASSVSGSGETQYF
few,TRBJ2-1,TRBV7-9,-,TGTGCCAGCAGCTCCAGCCAGGGCTATGAGCAGTTCTTC,CASSSSQGYEQFF
-,TRBJ1-1,TRBV14,-,TGTGCCAGCAGCCAAGTCGGGTTCGGGGGGGCGCCGATGAACACTGAAGCTTTCTTT,CASSQVGFGGAPMNTEAFF
-,TRBJ1-3,TRBV5-1,-,TGCGCCAGCAGCAACAGCCTTTCTGGAAACACCATATATTTT,CASSNSLSGNTIYF
-,TRBJ1-1,TRBV16,-,TGTGCCAGCAGCCCTGTCGGGACGGAAGATGAAGCTTTCTTT,CASSPVGTEDEAFF
-,TRBJ2-7,TRBV5-4,-,TGTGCCAGCAGCTTGATGGGGATGCAGCAGTACTTC,CASSLMGMQQYF